This T cell receptor beta chain was found in a study of CD8 T cells in ankylosing spondylitis. TCRdb passed the 5' RACE reads through MiXCR, listing each CDR3 protein once. Among about 90,000 distinct CDR3 sequences listed, about 9% were seen once. Findings and limits, study-wide: In ankylosing spondylitis blood, a motif of seven or eight highly homologous TCR beta variants appeared characteristic. Enrichment of disease-linked clones was reportedly significant in matched ankylosing spondylitis synovial fluid.

V was shortened by 6 bases and J by 5 bases, with 7 bases between the two germline ends. In germline, CDR1 is SGHAT, CDR2 FQNNGV. CDR3 length equals 11 residues. A word on this clonotype: Its antigen is as yet unknown.

This TCR derives from a male donor with ankylosing spondylitis. Sequencing was performed on blood, either unsorted or a sorted T cell fraction (not recorded which). The chain uses TRBV11-2 and TRBJ2-5; TRBD2 is a possible D gene (5 bases). The CDR3 is CASREVETQYF. The CDR3 DNA sequence: TGTGCCAGCAGGGAGGTCGAGACCCAGTACTTC.